This T cell receptor (beta chain) was sequenced in a study of T cells in Graves' hyperthyroidism and ophthalmopathy (dated 2019 in TCRdb). With regard to the full study: Peripheral blood samples were taken at initial diagnosis, before any treatment was given. Thyroid tissue and blood T-cell repertoires from six Graves' hyperthyroidism patients were also compared in the study. The 100 or so discovery patients were randomly split 7:3 into training and test sets. Prospective prediction of ophthalmopathy was tested in an independent validation cohort of some 20 hyperthyroidism patients and 17 patients who later progressed to ophthalmopathy. To identify distinguishing TCR V-J signatures, a discovery cohort of about a hundred patients was used, comprising 43 with Graves' ophthalmopathy and around 60 with stable Graves' hyperthyroidism. After blood sampling, hyperthyroidism patients were treated with methimazole at a starting dose of 30 mg daily, and ophthalmopathy patients were treated with high-dose intravenous methylprednisolone. The paper reports TCR Vbeta CDR3 sequencing of roughly 140 peripheral blood samples: some 41 ophthalmopathy, fewer than 85 hyperthyroidism and 17 progressor patients. What the authors observed across the whole study: In cross-validation, a model built on a 13 V-J signature told ophthalmopathy apart from stable hyperthyroidism with under 90% sensitivity and approximately 81% specificity, and in testing the same model reached 80%/75%. No statistical method was used to set the sample size in advance, and investigators knew the group allocation. In validation, the model predicted progression to ophthalmopathy with approximately 70% sensitivity and approximately 72% specificity, a median of 6.5 months before onset. Blood samples also contained most of the expanded thyroid clonotypes (frequency above 0.001), which suggests that blood repertoires may reflect thyroid immune responses.

As for this clonotype: Its antigen remains unidentified. Base qualities are missing; no much larger clone stands one base away.

The germline V gene yields SGHAT for CDR1 and FQNNGV for CDR2. V and J are trimmed by 0 bases and 5 bases, and the gene matches miss 7 bases of the junction. Counted from cysteine to phenylalanine, this CDR3 has 15 amino acids. Only the CDR3 region is kept as DNA, spanning 45 bases read in frame from base 1. Amplification of TCR beta CDR3 regions was carried out from RNA transcripts. A first-round RT-PCR of the TCR CDR3 used the HTBI primer set with the Qiagen OneStep RT-PCR kit. A second multiplex PCR round built the libraries, followed by size selection and purification. Paired-end sequencing of the libraries was performed with 100 bp reads on an Illumina HiSeq2000. The authors processed their data as follows. SOAPnuke was used to process the raw data, throwing out any read that contained adapters or uncalled bases, had a mean Phred below 15, or lacked an exact constant-primer or identifier match. High-quality paired reads were merged using COPE v1.2.5, and each unique nucleotide sequence was defined as a clonotype. MiTCR v1.1 was used to align clonotypes to the IMGT TRBV, TRBD and TRBJ reference segments. The analysis was restricted to V-J combinations with a frequency above 0.0001, which together covered 99.2% of the repertoires. The TCS score was defined as the ratio of F50 (clonal expansion) to E x V (chaos), calculated using BLOSUM62-based TCRdist between CDR3 peptides within each V-J. Welch's t-statistics and random forest reduced around 510 V-J features to around 14, which were used in a naive Bayes classifier (R e1071). The Morisita-Horn index was used to measure how similar the thyroid and blood repertoires were. TCRdb itself trimmed the public reads at Q25 with fastp, ran MiXCR and retained productive beta chains. CDR3 protein duplicates are merged, each entry listing the most common genes and DNA. Here the V and J calls rest on TCRdb's processing, not on the authors' analysis. Across this sample there are about 610,000 distinct CDR3 sequences, with around 15% seen only once. Roughly 4.5% of the sample is held by the ten biggest clonotypes.

Moderately to severely active disease, a Clinical Activity Score of at least 3, a NOSPECS grade of at least 4, and a duration under 3 months were present in ophthalmopathy patients. The study excluded patients with uncontrolled infections, other autoimmune diseases, pregnancy or lactation. Diagnoses were established on the basis of clinical symptoms, serum thyroxine and TRAb, thyroid ultrasound, and orbital computed tomography. PBMCs were separated from about 10 ml of fresh peripheral blood using Ficoll-Paque density gradient centrifugation. Trizol reagent was used to extract total RNA, and RNA quality was then checked on an Agilent 2100 Bioanalyzer.

Material: blood. Recombination linked TRBV11-2 to TRBJ2-7, with 7 bases matching TRBD2. This TCR was sampled from a woman in her thirties or forties with Graves' ophthalmopathy. The CDR3 here reads CASSLDGGSRDEQYF. The bases read TGTGCCAGCAGCTTAGACGGCGGGAGTCGGGACGAGCAGTACTTC.